This T cell receptor (beta chain) was sequenced for a study of blood T cell repertoires in COVID-19. Across the whole study: Both acute and convalescent COVID-19 samples were obtained from the United States, Italy and Spain. T cells, B-cell-depleted T cells, or PBMCs provided the cDNA or gDNA that served as material.

This CDR3 contains 14 residues. CDR1 KGHSH and CDR2 LQKENI come from the germline V gene. In the source study's methods: Using reference gene primer amplification, nucleated cell counts were estimated. Assay: immunoSEQ multiplex PCR; the TCRdb copy retains only in-frame clones and omits some. The V and J calls and clone size are taken from that table; D and trimming were inferred from the DNA. The sample records some 160,000 clones, 70% to 90% being singletons. Remarks on this clone: At one boundary the junction diverges from the germline segment, which might be a read error.

Participants' own reports of clinical history determined their cohort assignment. This TCR was sampled from a woman in her 50s who had recovered from COVID-19. The chain couples TRBV18 to TRBJ1-2; TRBD1 agrees at 7 bases. Sequencing input: PBMCs or T cells enriched from blood (not recorded which). This chain's CDR3 is CASSPRITGDGYTF. The CDR3 nucleotides read TGTGCCAGCTCCCCACGGATTACAGGGGATGGCTACACCTTC. Complete variable domain (other parts from reference TRBV18 and TRBJ1-2): NAGVMQNPRHLVRRRGQEARLRCSPMKGHSHVYWYRQLPEEGLKFMVYLQKENIIDESGMPKERFSAEFPKEGPSILRIQQVVRGDSAAYFCASSPRITGDGYTFGSGTRLTVV.